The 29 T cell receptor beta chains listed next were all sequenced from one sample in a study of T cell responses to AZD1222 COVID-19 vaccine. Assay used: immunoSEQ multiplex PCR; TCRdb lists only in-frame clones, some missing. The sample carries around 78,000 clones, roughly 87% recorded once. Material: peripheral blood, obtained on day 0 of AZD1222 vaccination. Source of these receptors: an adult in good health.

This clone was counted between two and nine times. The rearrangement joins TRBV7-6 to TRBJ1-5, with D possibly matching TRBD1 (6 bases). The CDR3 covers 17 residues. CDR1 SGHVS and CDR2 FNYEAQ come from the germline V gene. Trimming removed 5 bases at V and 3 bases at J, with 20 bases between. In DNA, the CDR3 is TGTGCCAGCAGCACGGGCCTAGGGACAAGGAACAATCAGCCCCAGCATTTT. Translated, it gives CASSTGLGTRNNQPQHF.

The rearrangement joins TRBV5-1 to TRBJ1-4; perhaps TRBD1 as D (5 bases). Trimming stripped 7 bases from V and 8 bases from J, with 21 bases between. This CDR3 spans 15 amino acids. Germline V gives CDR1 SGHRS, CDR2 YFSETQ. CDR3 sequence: CASGSGGTMEEKLFF. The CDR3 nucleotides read TGCGCCAGCGGGTCGGGGGGAACGATGGAGGAAAAACTGTTTTTT. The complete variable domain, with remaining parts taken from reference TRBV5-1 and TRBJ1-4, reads KAGVTQTPRYLIKTRGQQVTLSCSPISGHRSVSWYQQTPGQGLQFLFEYFSETQRNKGNFPGRFSGRQFSNSRSEMNVSTLELGDSALYLCASGSGGTMEEKLFFGSGTQLSVL.

This CDR3 reads CASSLAQGQGNQPQHF. The CDR3 DNA is TGTGCCAGCAGCTTAGCGCAAGGACAGGGGAATCAGCCCCAGCATTTT. The chain combines TRBV7-8 with TRBJ1-5; 9 nucleotides match TRBD1. V gave up 0 bases and J gave up 4 bases; unmatched junction bases: 4. Germline CDR1 is SGHVS and CDR2 is FQNEAQ. The CDR3 sequence is 16 residues long.

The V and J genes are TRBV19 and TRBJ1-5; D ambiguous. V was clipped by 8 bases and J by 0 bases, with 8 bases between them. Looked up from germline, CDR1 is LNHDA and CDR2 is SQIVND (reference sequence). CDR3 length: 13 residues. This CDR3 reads CASQAVSNQPQHF. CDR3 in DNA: TGTGCCAGTCAGGCGGTTAGCAATCAGCCCCAGCATTTT.

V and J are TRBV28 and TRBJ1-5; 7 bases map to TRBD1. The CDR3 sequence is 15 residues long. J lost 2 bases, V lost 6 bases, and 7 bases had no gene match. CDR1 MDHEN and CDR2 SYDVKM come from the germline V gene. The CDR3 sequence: CASRTDRVGNQPQHF. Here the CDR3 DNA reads TGTGCCAGCAGAACTGACAGGGTCGGCAATCAGCCCCAGCATTTT.

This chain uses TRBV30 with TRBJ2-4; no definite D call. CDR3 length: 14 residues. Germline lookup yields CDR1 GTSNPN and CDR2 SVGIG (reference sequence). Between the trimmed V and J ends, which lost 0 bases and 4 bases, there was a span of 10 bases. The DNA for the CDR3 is TGTGCCTGGAGTGTAGGTACACGGAAAAACATTCAGTACTTC. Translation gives CAWSVGTRKNIQYF.

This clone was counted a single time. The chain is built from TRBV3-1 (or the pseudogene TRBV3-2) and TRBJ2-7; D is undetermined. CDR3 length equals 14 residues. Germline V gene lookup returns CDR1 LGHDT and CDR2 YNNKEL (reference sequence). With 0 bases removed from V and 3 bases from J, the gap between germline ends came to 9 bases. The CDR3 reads CASSQESVGYEQYF. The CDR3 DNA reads TGTGCCAGCAGCCAAGAATCAGTGGGCTACGAGCAGTACTTC.

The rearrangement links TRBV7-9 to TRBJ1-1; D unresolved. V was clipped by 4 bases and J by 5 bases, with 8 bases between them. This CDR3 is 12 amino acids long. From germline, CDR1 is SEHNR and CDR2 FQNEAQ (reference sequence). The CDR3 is CASSYSGTEAFF. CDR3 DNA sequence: TGTGCCAGCAGCTATTCCGGGACTGAAGCTTTCTTT.

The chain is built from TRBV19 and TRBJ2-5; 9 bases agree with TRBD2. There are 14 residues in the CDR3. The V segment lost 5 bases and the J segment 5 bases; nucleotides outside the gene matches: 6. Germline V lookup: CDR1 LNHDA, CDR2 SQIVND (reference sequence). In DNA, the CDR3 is TGTGCCAGTAGTCTAGCGGGACGTGGTGAGACCCAGTACTTC. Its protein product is CASSLAGRGETQYF.

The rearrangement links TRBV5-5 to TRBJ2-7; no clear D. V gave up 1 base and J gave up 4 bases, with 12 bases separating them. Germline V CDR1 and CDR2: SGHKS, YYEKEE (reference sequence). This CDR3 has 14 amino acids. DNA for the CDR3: TGTGCCAGCAGCTTGTCGGCCTCGTCATACGAGCAGTACTTC. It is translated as CASSLSASSYEQYF.

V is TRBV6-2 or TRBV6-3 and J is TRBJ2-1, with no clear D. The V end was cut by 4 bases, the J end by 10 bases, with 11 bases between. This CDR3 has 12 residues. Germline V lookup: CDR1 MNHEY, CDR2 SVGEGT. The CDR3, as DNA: TGTGCCAGCAGTTCCCAGTACGGGGAGCAGTTCTTC. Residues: CASSSQYGEQFF.

The CDR3 sequence: CASRRGTSTSVRNTGELFF. The CDR3 DNA is TGTGCCAGCAGACGGGGGACCTCGACTAGCGTGAGAAACACCGGGGAGCTGTTTTTT. The gene calls are TRBV27 and TRBJ2-2; 8 positions agree with TRBD2. The length of the CDR3 is 19 residues. Unmatched junction bases numbered 17, after V lost 6 bases and J lost 2 bases. Per germline, CDR1 MNHEY and CDR2 SMNVEV (reference sequence).

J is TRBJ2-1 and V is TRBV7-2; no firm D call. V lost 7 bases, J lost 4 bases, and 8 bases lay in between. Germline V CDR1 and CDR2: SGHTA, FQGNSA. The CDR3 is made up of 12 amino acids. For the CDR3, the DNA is TGTGCCAGCACGCAGGATTACAATGAGCAGTTCTTC. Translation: CASTQDYNEQFF.

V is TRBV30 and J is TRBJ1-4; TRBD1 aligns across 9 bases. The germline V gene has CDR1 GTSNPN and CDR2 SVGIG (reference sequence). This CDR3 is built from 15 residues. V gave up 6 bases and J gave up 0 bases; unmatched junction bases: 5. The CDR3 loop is CACTGGSTTNEKLFF. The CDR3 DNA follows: TGTGCCTGCACAGGGGGCTCGACAACTAATGAAAAACTGTTTTTT.

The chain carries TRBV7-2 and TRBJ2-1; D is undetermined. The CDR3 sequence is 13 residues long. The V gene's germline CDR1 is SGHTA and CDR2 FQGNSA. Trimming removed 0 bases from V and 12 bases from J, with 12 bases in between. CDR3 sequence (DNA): TGTGCCAGCAGCTTAGCTTTCGGTCTGCCGCAGTTCTTC. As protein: CASSLAFGLPQFF. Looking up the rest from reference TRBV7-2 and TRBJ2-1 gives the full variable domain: GAGVSQSPSNKVTEKGKDVELRCDPISGHTALYWYRQSLGQGLEFLIYFQGNSAPDKSGLPSDRFSAERTGGSVSTLTIQRTQQEDSAVYLCASSLAFGLPQFFGPGTRLTVL.

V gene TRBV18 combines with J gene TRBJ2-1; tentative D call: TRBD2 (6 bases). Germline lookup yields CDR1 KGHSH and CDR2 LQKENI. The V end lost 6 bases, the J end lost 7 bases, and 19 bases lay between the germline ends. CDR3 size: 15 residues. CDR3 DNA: TGTGCCAGCTCTCTTGGGTATGGGAGGAATAATGAGCAGTTCTTC. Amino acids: CASSLGYGRNNEQFF.

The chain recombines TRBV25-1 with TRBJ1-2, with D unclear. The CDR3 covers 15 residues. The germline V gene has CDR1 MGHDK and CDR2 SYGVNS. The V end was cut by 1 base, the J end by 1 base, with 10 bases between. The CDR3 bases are TGTGCCAGCAGTGAATCGGGGTTCTATAACTATGGCTACACCTTC. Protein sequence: CASSESGFYNYGYTF.

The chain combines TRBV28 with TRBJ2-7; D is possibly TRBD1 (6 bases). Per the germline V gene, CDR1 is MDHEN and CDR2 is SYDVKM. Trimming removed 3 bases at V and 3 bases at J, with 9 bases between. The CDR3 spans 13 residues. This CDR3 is CASSFAGDYEQYF. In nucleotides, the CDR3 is TGTGCCAGCAGTTTCGCAGGGGACTACGAGCAGTACTTC.

CDR3 nucleotide sequence: TGTGCCAGTAGGCCCCGGGGTGCGGGCCTCACAGATACGCAGTATTTT. This sequence encodes CASRPRGAGLTDTQYF. This chain connects TRBV19 to TRBJ2-3; TRBD2 is a possible D gene (5 bases). This CDR3 spans 16 amino acids. Germline values: CDR1 LNHDA, CDR2 SQIVND (reference sequence). Trimming stripped 6 bases from V and 2 bases from J, with 18 bases between.

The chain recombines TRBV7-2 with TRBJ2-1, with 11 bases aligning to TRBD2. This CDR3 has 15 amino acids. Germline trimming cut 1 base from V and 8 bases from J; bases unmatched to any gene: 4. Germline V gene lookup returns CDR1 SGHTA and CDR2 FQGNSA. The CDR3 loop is CASSLVAGGRDEQFF. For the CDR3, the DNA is TGTGCCAGCAGCTTAGTAGCGGGAGGGCGTGATGAGCAGTTCTTC.

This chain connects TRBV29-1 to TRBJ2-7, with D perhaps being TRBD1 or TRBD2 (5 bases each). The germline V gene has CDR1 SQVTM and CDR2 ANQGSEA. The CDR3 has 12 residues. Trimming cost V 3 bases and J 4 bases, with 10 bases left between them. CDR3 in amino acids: CSVDVGVYEQYF. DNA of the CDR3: TGCAGCGTTGATGTGGGGGTTTACGAGCAGTACTTC.

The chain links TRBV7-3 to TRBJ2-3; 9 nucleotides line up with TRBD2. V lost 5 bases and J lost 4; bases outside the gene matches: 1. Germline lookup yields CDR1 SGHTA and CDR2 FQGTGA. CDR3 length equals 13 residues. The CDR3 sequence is CASSRTSADTQYF. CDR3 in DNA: TGTGCCAGCAGCCGGACTAGCGCAGATACGCAGTATTTT.

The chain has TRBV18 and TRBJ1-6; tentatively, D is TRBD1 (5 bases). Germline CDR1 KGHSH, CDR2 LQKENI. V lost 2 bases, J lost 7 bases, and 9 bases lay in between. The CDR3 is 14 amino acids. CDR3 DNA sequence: TGTGCCAGCTCACCAACTAAGGGGAATTCACCCCTCCACTTT. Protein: CASSPTKGNSPLHF.

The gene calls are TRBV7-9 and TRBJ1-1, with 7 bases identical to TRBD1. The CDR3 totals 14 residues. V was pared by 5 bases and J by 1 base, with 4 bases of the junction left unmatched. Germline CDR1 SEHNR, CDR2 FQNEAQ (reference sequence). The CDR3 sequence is CASSPQGENTEAFF. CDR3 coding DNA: TGTGCCAGCAGCCCGCAGGGGGAGAACACTGAAGCTTTCTTT.

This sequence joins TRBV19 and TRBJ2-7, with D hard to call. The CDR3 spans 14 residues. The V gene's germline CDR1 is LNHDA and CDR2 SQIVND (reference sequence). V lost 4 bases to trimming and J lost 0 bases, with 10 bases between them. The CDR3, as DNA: TGTGCCAGTAGTACCCGGGCAAACTCCTACGAGCAGTACTTC. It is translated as CASSTRANSYEQYF.

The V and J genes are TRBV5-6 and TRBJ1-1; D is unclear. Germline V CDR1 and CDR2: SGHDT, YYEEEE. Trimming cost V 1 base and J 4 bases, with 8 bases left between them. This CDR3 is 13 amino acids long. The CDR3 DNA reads TGTGCCAGCAGCTTGATTGGGATCACTGAAGCTTTCTTT. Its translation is CASSLIGITEAFF. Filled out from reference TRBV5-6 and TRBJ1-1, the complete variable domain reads DAGVTQSPTHLIKTRGQQVTLRCSPKSGHDTVSWYQQALGQGPQFIFQYYEEEERQRGNFPDRFSGHQFPNYSSELNVNALLLGDSALYLCASSLIGITEAFFGQGTRLTVV.

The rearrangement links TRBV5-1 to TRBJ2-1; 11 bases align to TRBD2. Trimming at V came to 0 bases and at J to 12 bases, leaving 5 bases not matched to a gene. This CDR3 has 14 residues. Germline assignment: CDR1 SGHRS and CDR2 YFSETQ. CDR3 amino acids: CASSLALAGGMQFF. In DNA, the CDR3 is TGCGCCAGCAGCTTGGCGCTAGCGGGGGGTATGCAGTTCTTC.

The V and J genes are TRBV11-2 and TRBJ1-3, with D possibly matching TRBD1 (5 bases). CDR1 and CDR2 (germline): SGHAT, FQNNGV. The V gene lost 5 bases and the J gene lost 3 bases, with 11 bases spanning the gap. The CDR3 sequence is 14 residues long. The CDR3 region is CASSPQGHGNTIYF. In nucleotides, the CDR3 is TGTGCCAGCAGCCCCCAGGGTCATGGAAACACCATATATTTT.

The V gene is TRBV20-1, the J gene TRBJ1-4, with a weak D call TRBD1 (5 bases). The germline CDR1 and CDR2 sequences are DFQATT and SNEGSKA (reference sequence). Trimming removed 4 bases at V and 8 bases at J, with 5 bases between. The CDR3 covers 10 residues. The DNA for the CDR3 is TGCAGTGCTAACAGGGAAAAACTGTTTTTT. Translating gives CSANREKLFF.